Sequencing of this TCR beta chain was carried out in a study of T cells in Graves' hyperthyroidism and ophthalmopathy (dated by TCRdb to between 2018 and 2021). Background for the entire study: Peripheral blood was collected at initial diagnosis, before any treatment. To identify TCR V-J signatures that set the groups apart, the researchers used a discovery cohort of about a hundred patients, made up of approximately 43 with Graves' ophthalmopathy and approximately 57 with stable Graves' hyperthyroidism. Prospective prediction of ophthalmopathy was tested in an independent validation cohort of 18 to 20 hyperthyroidism patients and some 17 patients who later progressed to ophthalmopathy. According to the paper, TCR Vbeta CDR3 sequencing was carried out on some 140 peripheral blood samples, which came from some 41 ophthalmopathy, around 75 hyperthyroidism and roughly 17 progressor patients. For training and testing, the 80 to 100 patients in the discovery cohort were randomly divided in a 7:3 ratio. Following sampling, methimazole starting at 30 mg daily was given to hyperthyroidism patients, and high-dose intravenous methylprednisolone was given to ophthalmopathy patients. In about 6 Graves' hyperthyroidism patients, the study also compared T-cell repertoires from thyroid tissue with T-cell repertoires from blood.

The CDR3 covers 13 residues, taking in both the cysteine and the phenylalanine. The retained sequence is limited to the CDR3, 39 bases, with the frame set at the first base. The V and J ends are trimmed by 0 bases and 3 bases, leaving 7 bases between them. Per the germline V gene (reference sequence), GTSNPN is the CDR1 and SVGIG is the CDR2. Ten or more counts support this clonotype. Its specific antigen is unknown. No base qualities exist here, and no much larger clone lies one base off it. TCR beta CDR3 regions were amplified from RNA transcripts. The first round of RT-PCR for the TCR CDR3 was performed with the HTBI primer set and the Qiagen OneStep RT-PCR kit. The libraries were constructed in a second round of multiplex PCR and then size-selected and purified. Paired-end sequencing of the libraries was performed with 100 bp reads on an Illumina HiSeq2000. Concerning the study's data processing: Raw data were processed with SOAPnuke, discarding reads with adapters, uncalled bases, mean Phred below 15, or no exact constant-primer or identifier match. High-quality paired reads were merged using COPE v1.2.5, and each unique nucleotide sequence was defined as a clonotype. Clonotypes were aligned to IMGT TRBV, TRBD and TRBJ reference segments using MiTCR v1.1. Analysis was restricted to V-J combinations with a frequency above 0.0001, which covered approximately 99% of repertoires. A TCS score was defined as the ratio between F50 (clonal expansion) and ExV (chaos), using BLOSUM62-based TCRdist between CDR3 peptides within each V-J. Welch's t-statistics and random forest reduced around 520 V-J features to 13, which were used in a naive Bayes classifier (R e1071). TCRdb reprocessed the public reads (quality trimming at Q25 with fastp, clone calling with MiXCR) and kept in-frame beta chains. Each entry is one CDR3 protein sequence, shown with its most common DNA and genes. In this record, the V and J calls reflect TCRdb's handling and not the investigators' own analysis. This sample gives roughly 740,000 distinct CDR3 sequences in total; approximately 16% of them show up just once. The top ten constitute approximately 8.4% of the sample.

Graves' hyperthyroidism was defined as stable when no progression to ophthalmopathy occurred over 18 months of follow-up. Hyperthyroidism patients were aged 18 to 65 years and newly diagnosed, with disease duration of less than 2 months. The study excluded patients with uncontrolled infections, other autoimmune diseases, pregnancy or lactation. Diagnoses were based on clinical symptoms, serum thyroxine and TRAb, thyroid ultrasound and orbital computed tomography. Ficoll-Paque density gradient centrifugation was used to isolate PBMCs from about 9.4 ml of fresh peripheral blood. Trizol reagent was used to extract total RNA, and RNA quality was then checked on an Agilent 2100 Bioanalyzer. The paper's findings and limits, for the study overall: In cross-validation, a model built on a 13 V-J signature told ophthalmopathy apart from stable hyperthyroidism with less than 90% sensitivity and about 81% specificity, and in testing the same model reached 80%/75%. Most expanded thyroid clonotypes (frequency above 0.001) were also detected in blood, a finding suggesting that blood repertoires may reflect thyroid immune responses. Sample size was not statistically predetermined, and investigators were not blinded to group allocation. In validation, the model predicted progression to ophthalmopathy with over 65% sensitivity and 72.22% specificity, a median of 6.5 months before onset.

Recombination connected TRBV30 to TRBJ2-3; TRBD2 is a weak D gene call, 5 bases matching. The TCR was taken from a man aged 18 to 35 with Graves' hyperthyroidism. The sequenced sample was blood. CDR3 sequence: CAWSVTGTDTQYF. The nucleotide sequence is TGTGCCTGGAGTGTAACGGGAACAGATACGCAGTATTTT.